The 26 T cell receptor beta chains given below trace back to one sample, sequenced in a study of blood T cell repertoires in COVID-19. Generated by immunoSEQ multiplex PCR, the TCRdb table keeps only in-frame clones and is missing some. This sample has 380,000 or so clones, with over 75% found just once. Sample: PBMCs or T cells enriched from blood (not recorded which). These receptors were obtained from a woman aged 40 to 49 with acute COVID-19.

The chain employs TRBV15 and TRBJ2-3, with TRBD2 matching over 9 bases. The germline CDR1 and CDR2 sequences are LNHNV and YYDKDF (reference sequence). The CDR3 extends over 19 amino acids. V lost 0 bases to trimming and J lost 2 bases; unmatched junction nucleotides: 12. The CDR3 sequence: CATSRDLFASGDHTDTQYF. CDR3 nucleotides: TGTGCCACCAGCAGAGATCTTTTCGCTAGCGGGGACCACACAGATACGCAGTATTTT.

The chain combines TRBV30 with TRBJ1-4; the D is unclear. Trimming pared 3 bases from V and 6 bases from J, leaving 14 bases between. Germline V gene sequence: CDR1 GTSNPN, CDR2 SVGIG (reference sequence). The CDR3 runs to 14 residues. The chain's CDR3 is CAWSLAPADEKLFF. The CDR3 DNA follows: TGTGCCTGGAGCTTGGCCCCCGCGGATGAAAAACTGTTTTTT.

The J gene is TRBJ1-2, the V gene TRBV5-1; 7 nucleotides align to TRBD1. V lost 0 bases, J lost 8 bases, and 4 bases stayed unmatched. Germline values: CDR1 SGHRS, CDR2 YFSETQ. The CDR3 loop spans 13 amino acids. The CDR3 nucleotides read TGCGCCAGCAGCTTGGTCAGGGGGGAAGGCTACACCTTC. Its protein product is CASSLVRGEGYTF.

V usage is TRBV11-2 and J usage is TRBJ2-5; D perhaps matches TRBD2 (6 bases). The germline V and J ends were trimmed by 6 bases and 0 bases, with 17 bases remaining between them. Germline CDR1 reads SGHAT; CDR2 reads FQNNGV. CDR3 length equals 16 residues. For the CDR3, the DNA is TGTGCCAGCAGGTTTGGAGGGTCGGGGTACCAAGAGACCCAGTACTTC. Its translation is CASRFGGSGYQETQYF.

The gene calls are TRBV21-1 and TRBJ1-5; the D call TRBD1 from the table was never checked on the DNA. TRBV21-1 is a listed pseudogene. The CDR3 extends over 12 amino acids. The CDR3 sequence: CASSKQGQPQHF. CDR3 nucleotides: TGTGCCAGCAGCAAACAGGGCCAGCCCCAGCATTTT.

This clone was seen once. The chain combines TRBV7-6 with TRBJ2-1; 10 bases are a match to TRBD2. V lost 1 base and J lost 9; bases outside the gene matches: 9. CDR1 and CDR2 (germline): SGHVS, FNYEAQ. The CDR3 contains 16 residues. The CDR3 reads CASSLVGAGGRSEQFF. CDR3 sequence (DNA): TGTGCCAGCAGCTTAGTAGGAGCGGGGGGGCGGAGTGAGCAGTTCTTC.

This chain uses TRBV6-5 with TRBJ1-2, with 8 positions matching TRBD1. This CDR3 is built from 15 residues. CDR1 is MNHEY and CDR2 is SVGAGI in the germline V gene. V shed 0 bases, J shed 6 bases, and the junction held 6 bases outside the gene matches. The CDR3 protein is CASSYSPGGANGYTF. In DNA, the CDR3 is TGTGCCAGCAGTTACTCGCCAGGGGGCGCGAATGGCTACACCTTC.

The chain joins TRBV2 to TRBJ2-7; tentative D call: TRBD2 (5 bases). V lost 7 bases and J lost 0, with 7 bases in between. Germline V gene data show CDR1 as SNHLY and CDR2 as FYNNEI. This CDR3 region has 12 residues. The CDR3 nucleotides read TGTGCCAGCATGGGGAGCTCCTACGAGCAGTACTTC. Translated, it gives CASMGSSYEQYF.

The chain links TRBV5-5 to TRBJ1-1; no firm D call. The length of the CDR3 is 12 residues. V was cut by 6 bases and J by 8 bases, with 14 bases left in between. From germline, CDR1 is SGHKS and CDR2 YYEKEE (reference sequence). In nucleotides, the CDR3 is TGTGCCAGCAAAGCCGTTTGGTCAGAAGCTTTCTTT. As protein: CASKAVWSEAFF.

This clone was observed a single time. J is TRBJ1-4 and V is TRBV7-6; 10 bases are shared with TRBD1. Unmatched junction bases numbered 8, after V lost 3 bases and J lost 4 bases. CDR1 SGHVS and CDR2 FNYEAQ come from the germline V gene. The CDR3 is 17 residues long. As DNA, the CDR3 is TGTGCCAGCAGCTTTGGGACAGGGGCAGAGATTAATGAAAAACTGTTTTTT. Translation: CASSFGTGAEINEKLFF.

CDR3: CASSQGGGRYNEQFF. Here the CDR3 DNA reads TGTGCCAGCAGCCAGGGTGGGGGGAGATACAATGAGCAGTTCTTC. The J gene is TRBJ2-1, the V gene TRBV3-1 (or the pseudogene TRBV3-2), with D possibly being TRBD2 (6 bases). The germline V gene encodes CDR1 LGHDT and CDR2 YNNKEL (reference sequence). The V and J ends lost 3 bases and 4 bases respectively, with 13 bases between them. CDR3 length equals 15 residues.

This chain connects TRBV24-1 to TRBJ2-3; 8 bases align to TRBD1. The junction had 13 bases not matched to a gene; V was cut back by 3 bases and J by 6 bases. There are 17 residues in the CDR3. Germline V gene sequence: CDR1 KGHDR, CDR2 SFDVKD. This CDR3 is CATSDAGQGPPADTQYF. Here the CDR3 DNA reads TGTGCCACCAGTGATGCTGGACAGGGACCACCGGCCGATACGCAGTATTTT.

The chain recombines TRBV30 with TRBJ2-7; TRBD2 matches 8 bases. The CDR3 has 13 residues. The germline V gene has CDR1 GTSNPN and CDR2 SVGIG (reference sequence). The V and J ends lost 1 base and 5 bases, in that order; junction bases with no gene match: 4. The CDR3 DNA is TGTGCCTGGAGTGCCGGGGGGGCGGACGAGCAGTACTTC. This encodes CAWSAGGADEQYF.

This clone was seen only once. This sequence joins TRBV7-9 and TRBJ1-1; D may be TRBD1 (6 bases). From germline, CDR1 is SEHNR and CDR2 FQNEAQ (reference sequence). This CDR3 is 16 amino acids long. Between the trimmed V and J ends, which lost 1 base and 0 bases, there was a span of 12 bases. In nucleotides, the CDR3 is TGTGCCAGCAGCTTAGTGGGGGCAGCCATGAACACTGAAGCTTTCTTT. This sequence encodes CASSLVGAAMNTEAFF.

V is TRBV19 and J is TRBJ2-5; tentative D call: TRBD1 (6 bases). Trimming left V 3 bases short and J 6 bases short, with 11 bases between. Germline V gives CDR1 LNHDA, CDR2 SQIVND (reference sequence). The CDR3 runs to 13 residues. CDR3 residues: CASSISRGQTQYF. The CDR3 DNA is TGTGCCAGTAGTATCAGCAGGGGTCAGACCCAGTACTTC.

Only a few counts were recorded for this clone. The V call is TRBV11-2, the J call TRBJ1-5, with TRBD1 identical over 7 bases. The CDR3 is 17 amino acids. Germline assignment: CDR1 SGHAT and CDR2 FQNNGV. With 1 base clipped from V and 5 bases from J, the junction kept 11 bases outside the gene matches. In DNA, the CDR3 is TGTGCCAGCAGCTTAGGTAGGATAGGGGGCCACGATCAGCCCCAGCATTTT. Translating it yields CASSLGRIGGHDQPQHF.

J is TRBJ2-5 and V is TRBV10-3; the D gene is possibly TRBD1 (5 bases). This CDR3 region has 16 residues. V was cut by 0 bases and J by 2 bases, with 13 bases left in between. Germline-derived CDR1 and CDR2 are ENHRY and SYGVKD. CDR3: CAISESKGPGQETQYF. The DNA of the CDR3 is TGTGCCATCAGTGAGTCGAAGGGGCCGGGTCAAGAGACCCAGTACTTC.

V gene TRBV6-2 or TRBV6-3 combines with J gene TRBJ1-1; the D gene is possibly TRBD1 (6 bases). Trimming removed 2 bases from V and 1 base from J, with 11 bases in between. CDR3 length: 15 residues. CDR1 MNHEY and CDR2 SVGEGT come from the germline V gene. For the CDR3, the DNA is TGTGCCAGCAGTTACGGGGACACTACGAACACTGAAGCTTTCTTT. As protein: CASSYGDTTNTEAFF.

The rearrangement links TRBV29-1 to TRBJ2-1; TRBD1 is a possible D gene (5 bases). Germline loops: CDR1 SQVTM, CDR2 ANQGSEA. CDR3 length: 15 residues. V was clipped by 7 bases and J by 0 bases, with 16 bases between them. The CDR3 loop reads CSAPKGFSSYNEQFF. DNA for the CDR3: TGCAGCGCCCCCAAGGGGTTCAGCTCCTACAATGAGCAGTTCTTC.

This chain uses TRBV6-5 with TRBJ2-7; D is undetermined. Germline V gene sequence: CDR1 MNHEY, CDR2 SVGAGI. The CDR3 is made up of 16 amino acids. The ends were cut back, 0 bases at V and 3 bases at J, with 15 bases in the middle. This chain's CDR3 is CASSYSEPSVLYEQYF. For the CDR3, the DNA is TGTGCCAGCAGTTACTCGGAGCCCTCGGTCCTCTACGAGCAGTACTTC.

This rearrangement joins TRBV4-1 to TRBJ2-3; weak D call: TRBD2 (5 bases). The CDR3 is 16 amino acids. Germline V gives CDR1 MGHRA, CDR2 YSYEKL. Trimming took 1 base from V and 2 from J, leaving 13 bases between them. The chain's CDR3 is CASSQGVEGDTDTQYF. DNA of the CDR3: TGCGCCAGCAGCCAAGGGGTTGAGGGAGACACAGATACGCAGTATTTT.

The chain links TRBV3-1 (or the pseudogene TRBV3-2) to TRBJ2-5; TRBD2 aligns across 7 bases. Per germline, CDR1 LGHDT and CDR2 YNNKEL (reference sequence). Trimming at V came to 0 bases and at J to 7 bases, leaving 8 bases not matched to a gene. The CDR3 sequence is 15 residues long. Here the CDR3 DNA reads TGTGCCAGCAGCCAAGATGTGGGAGGGGAGGGGACCCAGTACTTC. This codes for CASSQDVGGEGTQYF.

The chain has TRBV28 and TRBJ1-5; TRBD1 aligns across 7 bases. The CDR3 runs to 16 residues. V trimming: 6 bases; J trimming: 0 bases; junction bases outside the gene matches: 8. CDR1 is MDHEN, CDR2 SYDVKM, per germline. CDR3 sequence: CASRSTGINSNQPQHF. The CDR3 region has the DNA TGTGCCAGCAGATCGACAGGGATCAATAGCAATCAGCCCCAGCATTTT.

The chain links TRBV30 to TRBJ1-3; 10 positions match TRBD1. The germline V gene encodes CDR1 GTSNPN and CDR2 SVGIG (reference sequence). The CDR3 loop spans 16 amino acids. J gave up 2 bases and V 2 bases, and 6 bases lay outside the gene matches. The CDR3 DNA reads as TGTGCCTGGAGTCGCGACAGGGGGCTTACTGGAAACACCATATATTTT. This gives the protein CAWSRDRGLTGNTIYF.

This clone came up a few times. CDR3 nucleotides: TGTGCCAGCAGCTTTGGAACAGCCGATTCACCCCTCCACTTT. Translated, it gives CASSFGTADSPLHF. The chain combines TRBV7-9 with TRBJ1-6; D gene ambiguous. The V gene's germline CDR1 is SEHNR and CDR2 FQNEAQ (reference sequence). This CDR3 comprises 14 residues. Trimming took off 3 bases at V and 8 bases at J, with 11 bases between the two ends. The full variable domain, rest sourced from reference TRBV7-9 and TRBJ1-6, is DTGVSQNPRHKITKRGQNVTFRCDPISEHNRLYWYRQTLGQGPEFLTYFQNEAQLEKSRLLSDRFSAERPKGSFSTLEIQRTEQGDSAMYLCASSFGTADSPLHFGNGTRLTVT.

The V gene is TRBV6-1, the J gene TRBJ1-1; D may be TRBD1 (5 bases). The V end was cut by 2 bases, the J end by 4 bases, with 8 bases between. This CDR3 is built from 13 residues. In germline, CDR1 is MNHNS, CDR2 SASEGT. CDR3 in DNA: TGTGCCAGCAGTGAATTAAGGGGCACTGAAGCTTTCTTT. Translating it yields CASSELRGTEAFF.